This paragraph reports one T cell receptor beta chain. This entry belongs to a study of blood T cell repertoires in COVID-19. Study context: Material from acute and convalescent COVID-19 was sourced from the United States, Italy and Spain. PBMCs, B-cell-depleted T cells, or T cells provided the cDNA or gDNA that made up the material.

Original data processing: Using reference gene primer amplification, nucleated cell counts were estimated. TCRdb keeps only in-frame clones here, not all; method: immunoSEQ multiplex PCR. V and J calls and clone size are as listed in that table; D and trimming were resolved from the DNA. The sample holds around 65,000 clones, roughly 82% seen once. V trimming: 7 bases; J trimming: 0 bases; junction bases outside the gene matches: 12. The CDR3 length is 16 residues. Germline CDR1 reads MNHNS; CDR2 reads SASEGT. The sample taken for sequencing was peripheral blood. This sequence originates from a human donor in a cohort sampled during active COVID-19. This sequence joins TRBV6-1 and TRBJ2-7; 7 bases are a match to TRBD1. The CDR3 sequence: CASNKATGSSSYEQYF. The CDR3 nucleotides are TGTGCCAGCAATAAAGCGACAGGGAGTAGCTCCTACGAGCAGTACTTC.